Below, 27 T cell receptor beta chains from the same sample are listed, as sequenced in a study of response to subunit inactivated influenza vaccine. TCRdb ran MiXCR on the RT-PCR reads and lists one entry per CDR3 protein. The table lists about 540,000 distinct CDR3 sequences, roughly 25% of them singletons. These data were likewise used in another study, on T cells expressing NK-cell markers. As reported in that work: Template switching by 5'RACE with UMIs generated the TCR beta cDNA.

Sequences were derived from CD4+ T cells sorted from PBMCs, sampled approximately 13 days after vaccination. The receptors stem from a man aged 50 to 60 who received an inactivated influenza vaccine.

The chain couples TRBV7-2 to TRBJ1-2, with D tentatively TRBD1 (5 bases). The CDR3 spans 16 residues. Deletions cut 1 base from V and 4 bases from J, with 16 bases between. The V gene's germline CDR1 is SGHTA and CDR2 FQGNSA. CDR3 amino acids: CASSLERGSRSYGYTF. CDR3 nucleotides: TGTGCCAGCAGCTTAGAAAGGGGCTCCCGGAGCTATGGCTACACCTTC.

The CDR3 DNA reads as TGCGCCAGCAGCTTGGAGGGGGGACTTAATTCACCCCTCCACTTT. This translates into CASSLEGGLNSPLHF. This sequence joins TRBV5-1 and TRBJ1-6; weak D call: TRBD1 (6 bases). Germline V gene lookup returns CDR1 SGHRS and CDR2 YFSETQ. This CDR3 has 15 residues. V lost 0 bases, J lost 6 bases, and 10 bases lay in between.

The chain joins TRBV20-1 to TRBJ2-7; D gene unclear. Trimming pared 3 bases from V and 1 base from J, leaving 13 bases between. Germline loops: CDR1 DFQATT, CDR2 SNEGSKA (reference sequence). This CDR3 has 14 amino acids. The CDR3 DNA reads TGCAGTGCTAGGGGCCAGGCCAGTTCCTACGAGCAGTACTTC. Protein product: CSARGQASSYEQYF.

The rearrangement links TRBV19 to TRBJ1-5; 8 positions agree with TRBD1. V dropped 1 base and J dropped 5; count of bases not matched to a gene: 4. The germline V gene has CDR1 LNHDA and CDR2 SQIVND (reference sequence). The CDR3 is 15 residues long. CDR3 in DNA: TGTGCCAGTAGTATAGTAGGACAGGGACATCAGCCCCAGCATTTT. Translation gives CASSIVGQGHQPQHF. Full variable domain (rest looked up from reference TRBV19 and TRBJ1-5): DGGITQSPKYLFRKEGQNVTLSCEQNLNHDAMYWYRQDPGQGLRLIYYSQIVNDFQKGDIAEGYSVSREKKESFPLTVTSAQKNPTAFYLCASSIVGQGHQPQHFGDGTRLSIL.

This clonotype was seen more than once but under ten times. The rearrangement links TRBV6-2 or TRBV6-3 to TRBJ1-2, with D perhaps matching TRBD1 (6 bases). V lost 6 bases, J lost 3 bases, and 17 bases lay in between. CDR1 is MNHEY, CDR2 SVGEGT, per germline. This CDR3 spans 15 amino acids. The CDR3 reads CASRPQQGRYYGYTF. The CDR3 bases are TGTGCCAGCAGACCACAACAGGGTCGGTACTATGGCTACACCTTC.

This clonotype was counted ten times or more. The chain combines TRBV18 with TRBJ1-3; D is uncertain. This CDR3 is 13 amino acids long. Germline V gene data show CDR1 as KGHSH and CDR2 as LQKENI. Trimming removed 2 bases at V and 1 base at J, with 3 bases between. This chain's CDR3 is CASSPNSGNTIYF. The CDR3 DNA reads as TGTGCCAGCTCACCAAATTCTGGAAACACCATATATTTT.

This clonotype was observed a handful of times. V gene TRBV21-1 combines with J gene TRBJ2-4; the table's TRBD1 call for D was not verified on the DNA. TRBV21-1 is a listed pseudogene. The CDR3 loop spans 17 amino acids. As DNA, the CDR3 is TGTGCCAGCAGCAATAAGTGGACAGGGGGAGAGGGGGACATTCAGTACTTC. The encoded protein is CASSNKWTGGEGDIQYF.

The rearrangement links TRBV14 to TRBJ2-1; 10 bases match TRBD2. The CDR3 sequence is 15 residues long. The V segment lost 0 bases and the J segment 10 bases; nucleotides outside the gene matches: 6. The V gene's germline CDR1 is SGHDN and CDR2 FVKESK. The CDR3 region has the DNA TGTGCCAGCAGCCAAGATATAGCGGGGGGCCTCGAGCAGTTCTTC. Translated: CASSQDIAGGLEQFF.

The chain combines TRBV27 with TRBJ2-7; no firm D call. Trimming took off 7 bases at V and 7 bases at J, with 17 bases between the two ends. This CDR3 contains 13 residues. The germline gives CDR1 MNHEY, CDR2 SMNVEV (reference sequence). Here the CDR3 reads CASIASGGREQYF. The CDR3 region has the DNA TGTGCCAGCATTGCCTCGGGTGGTCGGGAGCAGTACTTC.

V and J are TRBV20-1 and TRBJ2-3, with 10 nucleotides matching TRBD2. This CDR3 contains 14 residues. In germline, CDR1 is DFQATT, CDR2 SNEGSKA (reference sequence). The V and J ends lost 5 bases and 4 bases, in that order; junction bases with no gene match: 6. CDR3 amino acids: CSALSLAGADTQYF. DNA for the CDR3: TGCAGTGCTTTGAGTCTAGCGGGGGCAGATACGCAGTATTTT.

The sample holds many counts of this clonotype. The V call is TRBV20-1, the J call TRBJ1-2; D may be TRBD1 (6 bases). This CDR3 has 14 residues. Germline CDR1 reads DFQATT; CDR2 reads SNEGSKA (reference sequence). Trimming pared 4 bases from V and 2 bases from J, leaving 14 bases between. Written as DNA, the CDR3 is TGCAGTGCTATGTTCCGACAGGCCAACTATGGCTACACCTTC. Protein sequence: CSAMFRQANYGYTF.

This clonotype was counted at least ten times. The chain carries TRBV7-2 and TRBJ2-3; possibly TRBD2 for D (5 bases). The CDR3 length is 14 residues. Trimming took off 5 bases at V and 4 bases at J, with 13 bases between the two ends. Germline CDR1 and CDR2: SGHTA and FQGNSA. CDR3 bases: TGTGCCAGCAGCCCCAGGTGGACTTCAGATACGCAGTATTTT. It translates to CASSPRWTSDTQYF.

This clonotype was seen more than once but under ten times. This CDR3 is CASSLMGSGELFF. The CDR3 DNA is TGTGCCAGCAGTTTAATGGGGTCCGGGGAGCTGTTTTTT. This chain uses TRBV12-3 or TRBV12-4 with TRBJ2-2; D is unclear. The CDR3 covers 13 residues. Trimming took off 2 bases at V and 6 bases at J, with 7 bases between the two ends.

This chain joins TRBV10-3 and TRBJ2-7; D uncertain. The CDR3 has 12 amino acids. V shed 5 bases and J shed 0 bases, with 5 bases lying between them. Germline CDR1 ENHRY, CDR2 SYGVKD. CDR3 region: CAISPSSYEQYF. CDR3 nucleotide sequence: TGTGCCATCAGTCCCTCCTCCTACGAGCAGTACTTC.

This sequence joins TRBV6-2 or TRBV6-3 and TRBJ1-2; TRBD1 might be the D (5 bases). Germline V gene lookup returns CDR1 MNHEY and CDR2 SVGEGT. The CDR3 consists of 16 residues. V was cut by 6 bases and J by 2 bases, with 19 bases left in between. The DNA for the CDR3 is TGTGCCAGCAGCCTACTCGAACGGGGCCGGAACTATGGCTACACCTTC. Its translation: CASSLLERGRNYGYTF.

The CDR3 bases are TGCGCCAGCAGCCAAGCAGAGGACTACCTCTACAATGAGCAGTTCTTC. Its translation: CASSQAEDYLYNEQFF. This sequence joins TRBV4-3 and TRBJ2-1, with TRBD2 as a possible D gene (6 bases). Germline CDR1 and CDR2: LGHNA and YSLEER. The CDR3 covers 16 residues. V lost 1 base to trimming and J lost 3 bases, with 13 bases between them.

This clonotype was seen a handful of times. This chain connects TRBV20-1 to TRBJ2-1, with 9 bases lining up with TRBD2. Per the germline V gene, CDR1 is DFQATT and CDR2 is SNEGSKA (reference sequence). CDR3 size: 15 residues. Losses at the gene ends were 4 bases for V and 5 bases for J; bases not matched to a gene: 9. The CDR3 here is CSATHSGSFDNEQFF. As DNA, the CDR3 is TGCAGTGCTACACATAGCGGGAGTTTCGACAATGAGCAGTTCTTC.

This clonotype was seen more than once but under ten times. The genes are TRBV4-3 and TRBJ1-2; D might be TRBD1 (5 bases). Trimming removed 0 bases at V and 4 bases at J, with 15 bases between. The germline CDR1 and CDR2 sequences are LGHNA and YSLEER. CDR3 length equals 16 residues. In DNA, the CDR3 is TGCGCCAGCAGCCAAGATTCCCTGCCCGGGGCCTATGGCTACACCTTC. This encodes CASSQDSLPGAYGYTF.

This clonotype was recorded many times. V is TRBV3-1 and J is TRBJ2-4; tentative D call: TRBD2 (5 bases). Germline CDR1 and CDR2: LGHDT and YNNKEL (reference sequence). The CDR3 extends over 13 amino acids. Trimming pared 3 bases from V and 13 bases from J, leaving 16 bases between. CDR3 loop: CASSHPGSLMQYF. CDR3 nucleotides: TGTGCCAGCAGCCACCCGGGAAGCTTGATGCAGTACTTC.

Notes on this clonotype: A junction boundary mismatches the germline segment, possibly from a read error. The chain links TRBV20-1 to TRBJ1-6; weak D call: TRBD1 (5 bases). CDR1 and CDR2 (germline): DFQATT, SNEGSKA (reference sequence). The CDR3 is 13 amino acids. CDR3 region: CGAHTGFNSPLHF. The CDR3 DNA follows: TGCGGTGCACATACAGGTTTTAATTCACCCCTCCACTTT.

The chain uses TRBV5-5 and TRBJ2-1, with D possibly being TRBD2 (5 bases). This CDR3 is 16 amino acids long. Trimming cost V 2 bases and J 8 bases, with 20 bases left between them. Germline V gives CDR1 SGHKS, CDR2 YYEKEE (reference sequence). The CDR3 loop is CASSFPYADSGDEQFF. As DNA, the CDR3 is TGTGCCAGCAGCTTTCCCTACGCCGACTCCGGGGATGAGCAGTTCTTC.

This clonotype was counted at least ten times. This chain links TRBV2 with TRBJ2-1; 11 positions agree with TRBD2. J gave up 5 bases and V 7 bases, and 1 base lay outside the gene matches. The length of the CDR3 is 13 residues. CDR1 SNHLY and CDR2 FYNNEI come from the germline V gene. The CDR3 reads CASKLAGDNEQFF. CDR3 sequence (DNA): TGTGCCAGCAAACTAGCGGGGGACAATGAGCAGTTCTTC.

The V and J genes are TRBV24-1 and TRBJ2-2; TRBD1 agrees at 10 bases. The germline gives CDR1 KGHDR, CDR2 SFDVKD. V dropped 6 bases and J dropped 4; count of bases not matched to a gene: 4. This CDR3 comprises 15 residues. CDR3 region: CATSRQGASTGELFF. CDR3 bases: TGTGCCACCAGTCGACAGGGGGCGAGCACCGGGGAGCTGTTTTTT.

CDR3 coding DNA: TGTGCCAGCAGCTACGGACAGGAGGGGACCCAGTACTTC. This encodes CASSYGQEGTQYF. V gene TRBV4-2 combines with J gene TRBJ2-5; tentatively, D is TRBD1 (7 bases). Trimming shortened V by 5 bases and J by 7 bases, and 14 bases separated the two germline ends. The length of the CDR3 is 13 residues. Germline V gene data show CDR1 as LGHNA and CDR2 as YNFKEQ.

The chain employs TRBV3-1 and TRBJ2-7, with D perhaps assigned TRBD1 or TRBD2 (6 bases each). Trimming left V 0 bases short and J 3 bases short, with 12 bases between. In germline, CDR1 is LGHDT, CDR2 YNNKEL (reference sequence). This CDR3 has 15 amino acids. The CDR3 DNA reads TGTGCCAGCAGCCAAGATCAGGGGCGGGACTACGAGCAGTACTTC. Amino acids: CASSQDQGRDYEQYF.

This clonotype was seen a single time. Here the CDR3 reads CASSLVNTINTEAFF. CDR3 DNA sequence: TGTGCCAGCAGCTTGGTTAACACGATAAACACTGAAGCTTTCTTT. This rearrangement joins TRBV5-6 to TRBJ1-1; no firm D call. In germline, CDR1 is SGHDT, CDR2 YYEEEE. The V end lost 0 bases, the J end lost 2 bases, and 11 bases lay between the germline ends. CDR3 size: 15 residues.

The chain links TRBV4-3 to TRBJ2-7; no firm D call. The CDR3 runs 13 residues. Germline CDR1 is LGHNA and CDR2 is YSLEER. Trimming pared 3 bases from V and 9 bases from J, leaving 15 bases between. The CDR3 DNA follows: TGCGCCAGCAGCCAGAGGACCGAAAGTGGGCAGTACTTC. Protein product: CASSQRTESGQYF.